These T cell receptor beta chains were read from a single sample in a study of blood T cell repertoires in COVID-19. Data came from immunoSEQ multiplex PCR; TCRdb stores just in-frame clones and leaves some out. The top ten clones hold approximately 29% of a sample with 34,000 or so clones, around 80% of them seen once. Sequencing was done on a sample of peripheral blood. The source is a man aged 80 or over with acute or convalescent COVID-19. CDR3s include the opening cysteine and the closing phenylalanine or tryptophan. D genes are given only for firm matches. The size of a clone is reported for some rows only, either as once, few or many, or as a class for expanded clones.

clone size,V gene,J gene,D gene,CDR3 protein,CDR3 DNA
.,TRBV7-9,TRBJ1-1,TRBD1,CASSLLDRGTEAFF,TGTGCCAGCAGCTTACTCGACAGGGGTACTGAAGCTTTCTTT
.,TRBV6-5,TRBJ2-1,.,CASSSEAYNEQFF,TGTGCCAGCAGTTCTGAGGCCTACAATGAGCAGTTCTTC
.,TRBV11-2,TRBJ1-6,TRBD1,CASGQVYNSPLHF,TGTGCCAGCGGACAGGTTTATAATTCACCCCTCCACTTT
.,TRBV5-1,TRBJ2-1,TRBD2,CASSLEASGEVEQFF,TGCGCCAGCAGCTTGGAGGCTAGCGGGGAGGTTGAGCAGTTCTTC
.,TRBV3-1/TRBV3-2,TRBJ1-1,.,CASSQSGVTEAFF,TGTGCCAGCAGCCAATCAGGGGTCACTGAAGCTTTCTTT
.,TRBV4-2,TRBJ2-1,.,CASSLRLTSSYNEQFF,TGTGCCAGCAGCCTTCGACTCACGAGCTCCTACAATGAGCAGTTCTTC
.,TRBV18,TRBJ2-5,.,CASSLVGLSGVQETQYF,TGTGCCAGCTCACTCGTCGGGCTTAGCGGAGTTCAAGAGACCCAGTACTTC
.,TRBV5-1,TRBJ2-7,TRBD1,CASSLIGQGVWQYF,TGCGCCAGCAGCTTGATAGGACAGGGGGTCTGGCAGTACTTC
.,TRBV18,TRBJ2-7,TRBD1,CASSPAGTAYEQYF,TGTGCCAGCTCACCGGCCGGGACAGCCTACGAGCAGTACTTC
.,TRBV28,TRBJ2-3,TRBD2,CASSAPLAGAPTDTQYF,TGTGCCAGCAGTGCCCCACTAGCGGGGGCCCCCACAGATACGCAGTATTTT
.,TRBV3-1/TRBV3-2,TRBJ2-7,.,CASSQLAIRPYEQYF,TGTGCCAGCAGCCAACTAGCGATAAGACCCTACGAGCAGTACTTC
.,TRBV18,TRBJ2-5,.,CASSRGKDSVQETQYF,TGTGCCAGCTCACGCGGAAAGGACAGCGTCCAAGAGACCCAGTACTTC
.,TRBV23-1,TRBJ1-2,.,CASSLGLLCRGYTF,TGCGCCAGCAGTCTTGGCCTTCTTTGCAGAGGCTACACCTTC
once,TRBV5-1,TRBJ1-3,.,CASSGGYSGNTIYF,TGCGCCAGCTCGGGGGGTTACTCTGGAAACACCATATATTTT
.,TRBV28,TRBJ2-7,TRBD1,CASRTTGGSSYEQYF,TGTGCCAGCAGAACGACAGGGGGCTCCTCCTACGAGCAGTACTTC
few,TRBV5-1,TRBJ2-1,TRBD2,CASSLPWTSGNEQFF,TGCGCCAGCAGCTTGCCTTGGACTAGCGGAAATGAGCAGTTCTTC
.,TRBV7-9,TRBJ2-5,.,CASSLETSSETQYF,TGTGCCAGCAGCTTAGAAACTAGCTCAGAGACCCAGTACTTC